This section outlines one T cell receptor (beta chain) sequence together with its context. This clonotype occurred many times. Its antigen target is currently unknown. Nothing much larger sits one base from this clone, and base qualities are not available. Library creation used 5' RACE. The sequencing machine was an Illumina HiSeq 2000. A universal primer binding site was introduced by template switching, and a unique molecular identifier was present in the final cDNA, enabling accurate counting of TCR cDNA molecules. Specific primers in the conserved constant-segment region were used to synthesize first-strand cDNA for TCR alpha and beta chains. To control for contamination, every cDNA library carried two barcodes: a SMART-Mk sample barcode plus Illumina barcodes. TruSeq adapter sequences and Illumina sample barcodes were added in two successive PCR steps. The TCR alpha and beta cDNA libraries were sequenced on the Illumina HiSeq platform using custom primers. The original methods were these. MiGEC processed the raw reads to extract unique molecular identifiers, while MiXCR was used to determine the CDR3 positions. For each individual, recombination models were inferred using an EM algorithm with the repgenHMM and IGoR tools. Shared clonotype analysis was performed with the tcR package in R, normalizing sharing by the product of cloneset sizes. To study raw recombination free of thymic and clonal selection effects, out-of-frame nonproductive sequences were analyzed. TCRdb itself trimmed the public reads at Q25 with fastp, ran MiXCR and retained productive beta chains. Every CDR3 protein is listed once, alongside the most common genes and DNA of its rows. The V and J calls here are based on TCRdb, not the publication. The sample table records about 520,000 distinct CDR3 sequences; around 20% of these occur just once. Around 0.9% of the sample rests with the top ten.

From the germline V gene, CDR1 is SQVTM and CDR2 is ANQGSEA. From the cysteine up to the phenylalanine, the CDR3 has a length of 14 residues. Kept here is only the CDR3 DNA, which spans 42 bases and is read in frame from base 1. Trimming takes 4 bases off V and 3 bases off J; junction bases not matched to a gene: 5. This specimen comes from a study of identical twins (dated by TCRdb to about 2016). Turning to the overall study: To test whether fetal clonotypes persist, this study deep-sequenced TCR alpha and beta repertoires from monozygotic twins, from unrelated adults of various ages, and from cord blood. To rule out contamination, the twin experiments were replicated at different times with different library preparation protocols.

Overall study results and their limits: Recombination models systematically underestimated out-of-frame TCR alpha sharing in monozygotic twins but agreed with sharing between unrelated individuals. Excess twin sharing in beta out-of-frame sequences was weaker because fewer shared sequences lowered the signal-to-noise ratio. Conclusions relied on cross-sectional statistical analysis, since the same donors could not be followed over many years. Invariant T cells such as MAIT and iNKT could partly confound zero-insertion analyses, though diverse VJ usage argued against this for most clonotypes. Abundant cord blood beta clonotypes carried fewer insertions; young adult naive repertoires showed a weaker similar trend, while memory repertoires showed none. Compared with coincidental sharing between unrelated individuals, out-of-frame TCR alpha sequences shared between twins had an excess of sequences with low generation probability.

Every donor was a healthy Caucasian. Three pairs of female monozygotic twins, all aged about 18 to 30 years, made up the twin cohort. CD4+ and CD8+ T cell populations were isolated with positive isolation kits from Invitrogen. Separately, the same data were catalogued under a study of T cells expressing NK-cell markers. Looking at the second paper: Roughly 8 donors provided sorted CD3+CD56+NKG2C+, CD3+CD56+NKG2C- and CD3+CD56-NKG2C+ T-cell subsets, whose TCR beta-chain repertoires were profiled. Among the eight sequenced donors, only one was HCMV-seronegative, while the other seven were HCMV-seropositive. In several experiments an anti-gammadeltaTCR antibody was added to restrict sorting to alphabetaTCR-expressing T cells. In 6 or 7 donors, the dominant CD3+CD56+NKG2C+ clonotypes ranked among the top 10 CD8+ clonotypes, making up 1.0-7.0% of CD8+ T cells. Those dominant clonotypes were again the most abundant among CD3+CD56-NKG2C+ cells in four donors, at 28.3-60.1%. Whether the expanded NKG2C-expressing T cell clones were specific for HCMV antigens remained unclear. The eight sequenced donors were randomly selected healthy volunteers, three men and five women. A commercial ELISA kit detecting HCMV-specific IgG in serum was used to determine HCMV serostatus. Reads were demultiplexed and grouped by UMI with MIGEC, and clonotypes were assembled and quantified with MiTCR. Only TCR cDNA sequences supported by at least two reads were kept to exclude erroneous sequences. The tcR package was used for downstream repertoire analysis, and clonotypes were matched between fractions using CDR3 nucleotide sequence together with V segment. VDJmatch was used to annotate antigen specificity against VDJdb, with one amino acid substitution allowed in CDR3.

The chain is encoded by TRBV29-1 joined to TRBJ2-3, with 9 middle bases fitting TRBD1. The sequence came from a woman between 18 and 30 years old in good health. What was sequenced was CD4+ T cells sorted from blood. The CDR3 has the sequence CSVAMGQGTDTQYF. The DNA sequence follows: TGCAGCGTTGCCATGGGACAGGGAACAGATACGCAGTATTTT.